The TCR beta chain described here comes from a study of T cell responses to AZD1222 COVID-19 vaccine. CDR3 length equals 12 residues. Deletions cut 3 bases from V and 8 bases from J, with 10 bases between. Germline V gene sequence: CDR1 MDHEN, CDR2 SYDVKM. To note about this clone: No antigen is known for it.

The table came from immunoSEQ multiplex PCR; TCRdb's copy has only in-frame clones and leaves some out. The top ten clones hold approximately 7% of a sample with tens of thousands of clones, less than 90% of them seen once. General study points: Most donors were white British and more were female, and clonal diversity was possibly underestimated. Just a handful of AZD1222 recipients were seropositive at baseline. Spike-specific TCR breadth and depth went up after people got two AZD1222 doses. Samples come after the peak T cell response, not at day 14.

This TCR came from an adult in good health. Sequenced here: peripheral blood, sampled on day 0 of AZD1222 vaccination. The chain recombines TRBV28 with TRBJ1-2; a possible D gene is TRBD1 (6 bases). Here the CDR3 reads CASSLGARGYTF. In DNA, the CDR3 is TGTGCCAGCAGTTTGGGGGCGCGAGGCTACACCTTC.